One and the same sample provided the 16 T cell receptor beta chains below, sequenced in a study of cytomegalovirus exposure and HLA in healthy donors (dated by TCRdb to 2016 to 2017). Library preparation was by the immunoSEQ multiplex PCR assay. The multiplex PCR relied on a mix of 60 forward primers for TCR Vbeta segments and 13 reverse primers for TCR Jbeta segments. TCRdb stores this immuneACCESS table with in-frame sequences only. Part of the clones is absent; in the studies checked, under half of the shortfall reflects unresolved V genes, and no reason is known for the rest. For this sample the table gives around 100,000 clones, of which around three quarters were detected only once. The ten largest make up roughly 2.6% of the sample. The sequenced material came from PBMCs. All receptors derive from a man aged 50-60 years in good health and CMV-seropositive.

V and J are TRBV7-8 and TRBJ1-2, with a tentative D call TRBD1 (6 bases). The ends were cut back, 5 bases at V and 4 bases at J, with 14 bases in the middle. Per the germline V gene, CDR1 is SGHVS and CDR2 is FQNEAQ. This CDR3 region has 14 residues. The CDR3 protein is CASSPGGGTYGYTF. The DNA of the CDR3 is TGTGCCAGCAGCCCGGGGGGCGGAACCTATGGCTACACCTTC.

The chain joins TRBV7-6 to TRBJ2-7, with D perhaps TRBD2 (6 bases). Germline loops: CDR1 SGHVS, CDR2 FNYEAQ. V was cut by 1 base and J by 6 bases, with 13 bases left in between. The CDR3 is 14 amino acids. The CDR3 nucleotides are TGTGCCAGCAGCTTAGAATGGCAGGGAGGCGAGCAGTACTTC. Translating it yields CASSLEWQGGEQYF.

This clone was counted a single time. The chain is built from TRBV2 and TRBJ1-3; D call uncertain. V gave up 9 bases and J gave up 1 base, with 13 bases separating them. Germline CDR1 is SNHLY and CDR2 is FYNNEI. This CDR3 is built from 14 residues. This CDR3 is CARELGRSGNTIYF. The CDR3 DNA reads TGTGCCAGGGAACTCGGGAGGTCTGGAAACACCATATATTTT. Drawing the rest from reference TRBV2 and TRBJ1-3, the complete variable domain is EPEVTQTPSHQVTQMGQEVILRCVPISNHLYFYWYRQILGQKVEFLVSFYNNEISEKSEIFDDQFSVERPDGSNFTLKIRSTKLEDSAMYFCARELGRSGNTIYFGEGSWLTVV.

The chain joins TRBV7-2 to TRBJ1-2, with 9 positions matching TRBD1. The CDR3 is 13 amino acids. CDR1 is SGHTA, CDR2 FQGNSA, per germline. With V trimmed by 6 bases and J by 4 bases, 3 bases remained unmatched. The DNA for the CDR3 is TGTGCCAGCAGTCCGACAGGGGGCTATGGCTACACCTTC. Translating gives CASSPTGGYGYTF. Based on the CDR3 plus reference TRBV7-2 and TRBJ1-2, the full variable domain is GAGVSQSPSNKVTEKGKDVELRCDPISGHTALYWYRQSLGQGLEFLIYFQGNSAPDKSGLPSDRFSAERTGGSVSTLTIQRTQQEDSAVYLCASSPTGGYGYTFGSGTRLTVV.

The chain links TRBV6-6 to TRBJ1-2, with TRBD1 as a possible D gene (5 bases). The CDR3 length is 15 residues. Per germline, CDR1 MNHNY and CDR2 SVGAGI (reference sequence). Trimming removed 5 bases from V and 8 bases from J, with 21 bases in between. The CDR3 region is CASSGLMTAVDGYTF. DNA of the CDR3: TGTGCCAGCAGTGGCTTAATGACAGCTGTAGACGGCTACACCTTC.

V usage is TRBV9 and J usage is TRBJ1-4, with 10 bases aligning to TRBD1. V trimming: 4 bases; J trimming: 8 bases; junction bases outside the gene matches: 11. The CDR3 totals 16 residues. Germline CDR1 SGDLS, CDR2 YYNGEE. CDR3 sequence reads: CASSTQPGQGNEKLFF. CDR3 DNA sequence: TGTGCCAGCAGCACTCAACCGGGACAGGGGAACGAAAAACTGTTTTTT.

This clone occurred once. The chain is built from TRBV4-1 and TRBJ1-2; the D gene is possibly TRBD1 (6 bases). Trimming removed 2 bases from V and 5 bases from J, with 15 bases in between. CDR3 length: 15 amino acids. The germline gives CDR1 MGHRA, CDR2 YSYEKL. The CDR3 protein is CASSQRGVRGYGYTF. The CDR3, as DNA: TGCGCCAGCAGCCAAAGAGGGGTCAGGGGATATGGCTACACCTTC.

The gene calls are TRBV5-1 and TRBJ2-1, with 9 bases lining up with TRBD2. The germline CDR1 and CDR2 sequences are SGHRS and YFSETQ. There are 14 residues in the CDR3. J was trimmed by 4 bases and V by 3 bases; bases with no gene match: 2. The CDR3, as DNA: TGCGCCAGCAGCTCAGCGGGGGGTTACAATGAGCAGTTCTTC. Translating gives CASSSAGGYNEQFF.

The J gene is TRBJ1-5, the V gene TRBV27, with D unclear. In germline, CDR1 is MNHEY, CDR2 SMNVEV (reference sequence). The CDR3 consists of 13 residues. Trimming removed 2 bases from V and 9 bases from J, with 11 bases in between. For the CDR3, the DNA is TGTGCCAGCAGTTTAACGGGGAACGGGCCCCAGCATTTT. It yields the protein CASSLTGNGPQHF.

This chain connects TRBV18 to TRBJ2-7; possible D gene TRBD1, 6 bases. Trimming took 4 bases from V and 2 from J, leaving 15 bases between them. CDR3 length equals 15 residues. Per germline, CDR1 KGHSH and CDR2 LQKENI. The CDR3 region has the DNA TGTGCCAGCTCACTCGCTCGGACAGACCCCTACGAGCAGTACTTC. Amino acid sequence: CASSLARTDPYEQYF.

This clone was counted between two and nine times. The chain uses TRBV18 and TRBJ2-3, with 7 bases lining up with TRBD2. Unmatched junction bases numbered 14, after V lost 5 bases and J lost 0 bases. Germline loops: CDR1 KGHSH, CDR2 LQKENI. The CDR3 is 18 amino acids. CDR3 residues: CASSSGTKASISTDTQYF. CDR3 nucleotides: TGTGCCAGCTCATCCGGGACTAAGGCATCAATTAGCACAGATACGCAGTATTTT.

The chain uses TRBV29-1 and TRBJ2-5; D remains unclear. The CDR3 sequence is 11 residues long. V was cut by 3 bases and J by 4 bases, with 6 bases left in between. Per the germline V gene, CDR1 is SQVTM and CDR2 is ANQGSEA. The CDR3 nucleotides are TGCAGCGTTGACGAGCGAGAGACCCAGTACTTC. This translates into CSVDERETQYF.

The rearrangement links TRBV11-3 to TRBJ1-1; the match to TRBD1 covers 9 bases. The CDR3 consists of 13 residues. Germline V gene data show CDR1 as SGHNT and CDR2 as YENEEA. Trimming removed 4 bases from V and 5 bases from J; junction bases left unmatched: 2. The CDR3 nucleotides are TGTGCCAGCAGCTGGGACAGGGCAACTGAAGCTTTCTTT. This gives the protein CASSWDRATEAFF.

CDR3 in amino acids: CASSLDKSYNEQFF. DNA for the CDR3: TGCGCCAGCAGCTTGGATAAATCCTACAATGAGCAGTTCTTC. The gene calls are TRBV5-1 and TRBJ2-1, with D uncertain. Germline V gives CDR1 SGHRS, CDR2 YFSETQ. With 0 bases removed from V and 1 base from J, the gap between germline ends came to 5 bases. This CDR3 has 14 amino acids. The variable domain in full, with the rest retrieved from reference TRBV5-1 and TRBJ2-1, is KAGVTQTPRYLIKTRGQQVTLSCSPISGHRSVSWYQQTPGQGLQFLFEYFSETQRNKGNFPGRFSGRQFSNSRSEMNVSTLELGDSALYLCASSLDKSYNEQFFGPGTRLTVL.

The chain uses TRBV6-1 and TRBJ1-5, with TRBD1 as a possible D gene (5 bases). V dropped 6 bases and J dropped 3 bases, with 15 bases sitting between them. This CDR3 has 15 amino acids. CDR1 and CDR2 (germline): MNHNS, SASEGT. The CDR3 DNA reads TGTGCCAGCAGAACAGGAGCAGGACCCAATCAGCCCCAGCATTTT. The encoded protein is CASRTGAGPNQPQHF.

The chain joins TRBV6-1 to TRBJ1-1, with unresolved D. CDR1 is MNHNS, CDR2 SASEGT, per germline. V was cut by 3 bases and J by 4 bases, with 15 bases left in between. The length of the CDR3 is 15 residues. In DNA, the CDR3 is TGTGCCAGCAGTGATATGGGCCCCGGCGCCACTGAAGCTTTCTTT. The encoded protein is CASSDMGPGATEAFF.